The clone carrying this T cell receptor beta chain was picked up a small number of times. The sample carries other DNA sequences with the same CDR3. Expressed TCRB transcripts were sequenced after all isolated RNA was converted to cDNA. TCRdb's copy holds only in-frame clones and misses some; the assay was immunoSEQ multiplex PCR. The repertoire has 350,000 to 450,000 clones, roughly 14% of them found once; the top ten carry 0.035% to 0.04%. The data were obtained in a study of beta chain features in type 1 diabetes. Germline loops: CDR1 KGHSH, CDR2 LQKENI. The CDR3 is 12 residues long. V lost 0 bases, J lost 4 bases, and 2 bases lay in between.

The clonotype comes from a man aged 30-40 years in good health. The material sequenced was naive CD4+ T cells from blood. The chain couples TRBV18 to TRBJ2-3, with D uncertain. The DNA of the CDR3 is TGTGCCAGCTCACCACCGCCAGATACGCAGTATTTT. It yields the protein CASSPPPDTQYF. Complete variable domain (other parts from reference TRBV18 and TRBJ2-3): NAGVMQNPRHLVRRRGQEARLRCSPMKGHSHVYWYRQLPEEGLKFMVYLQKENIIDESGMPKERFSAEFPKEGPSILRIQQVVRGDSAAYFCASSPPPDTQYFGPGTRLTVL.